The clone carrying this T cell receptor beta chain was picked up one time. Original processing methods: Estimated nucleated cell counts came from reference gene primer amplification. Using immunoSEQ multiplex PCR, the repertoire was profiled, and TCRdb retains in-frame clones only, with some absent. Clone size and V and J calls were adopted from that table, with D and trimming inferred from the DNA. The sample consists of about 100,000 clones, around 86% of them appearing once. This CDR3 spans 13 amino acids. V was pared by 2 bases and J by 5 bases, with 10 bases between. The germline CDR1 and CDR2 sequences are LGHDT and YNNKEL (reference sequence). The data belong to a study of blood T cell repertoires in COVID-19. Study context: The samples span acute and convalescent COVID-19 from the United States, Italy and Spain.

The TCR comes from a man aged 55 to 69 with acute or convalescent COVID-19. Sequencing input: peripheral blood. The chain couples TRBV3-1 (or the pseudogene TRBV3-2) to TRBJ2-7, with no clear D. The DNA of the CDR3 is TGTGCCAGCAGCCAAACCGGGTTGGACGAGCAGTACTTC. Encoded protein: CASSQTGLDEQYF.